This entry lists 21 T cell receptor beta chains sequenced from one sample in a study of T cell responses to AZD1222 COVID-19 vaccine. Repertoires were generated with immunoSEQ multiplex PCR, while TCRdb's copy carries only in-frame clones and drops some. The table records more than 85,000 clones, 92% of them present only once. This specimen was peripheral blood, taken on day 0 of AZD1222 vaccination. These receptor sequences come from an adult in good health.

The V and J genes are TRBV5-6 and TRBJ1-2; 8 bases line up with TRBD1. This CDR3 is 19 amino acids long. Germline CDR1 reads SGHDT; CDR2 reads YYEEEE. V lost 4 bases to trimming and J lost 0 bases; unmatched junction nucleotides: 17. CDR3 in DNA: TGTGCCAGCAGCAGTTGGTGGGGAGGACAGGGCCGAACTAACTATGGCTACACCTTC. Protein sequence: CASSSWWGGQGRTNYGYTF.

The chain has TRBV10-1 and TRBJ2-2; maybe TRBD2 (5 bases). Trimming removed 7 bases from V and 2 bases from J, with 17 bases in between. Germline CDR1 reads WNHNN; CDR2 reads SYGVQD (reference sequence). The CDR3 is made up of 16 amino acids. The CDR3 DNA reads as TGCGCCAGCACCCCATCTCGGGGAGCTAACACCGGGGAGCTGTTTTTT. Residues: CASTPSRGANTGELFF.

The J gene is TRBJ1-6, the V gene TRBV12-3 or TRBV12-4; the D is unclear. The CDR3 is made up of 12 amino acids. V shed 5 bases and J shed 8 bases, with 7 bases lying between them. DNA of the CDR3: TGTGCCAGCAGTCTCGTATATTCACCCCTCCACTTT. The encoded protein is CASSLVYSPLHF.

The rearrangement uses TRBV28 and TRBJ1-1; D may be TRBD1 (5 bases). Germline V gene lookup returns CDR1 MDHEN and CDR2 SYDVKM. CDR3 length: 11 amino acids. V was pared by 4 bases and J by 7 bases, with 7 bases between. The chain's CDR3 is CASSSTVEAFF. The DNA of the CDR3 is TGTGCCAGCAGTTCGACAGTTGAAGCTTTCTTT.

The gene calls are TRBV27 and TRBJ1-5; weak D call: TRBD1 (6 bases). This CDR3 region has 13 residues. The germline gives CDR1 MNHEY, CDR2 SMNVEV (reference sequence). Trimming cost V 4 bases and J 3 bases, with 7 bases left between them. The CDR3 loop is CASSYRANQPQHF. The DNA of the CDR3 is TGTGCCAGCAGTTACAGGGCCAATCAGCCCCAGCATTTT.

This clone was found a few times. The CDR3 DNA is TGTGCCAGTAGTATCGGGACAGGGATCGAAAAACTGTTTTTT. Its protein product is CASSIGTGIEKLFF. The chain combines TRBV19 with TRBJ1-4, with 9 bases aligning to TRBD1. CDR1 is LNHDA and CDR2 is SQIVND in the germline V gene (reference sequence). The CDR3 contains 14 residues. With 3 bases clipped from V and 8 bases from J, the junction kept 4 bases outside the gene matches.

The chain carries TRBV5-1 and TRBJ1-6, with unresolved D. CDR1 and CDR2 from the germline V gene are SGHRS and YFSETQ. This CDR3 contains 18 residues. V lost 0 bases to trimming and J lost 0 bases, with 13 bases between them. The CDR3 DNA reads TGCGCCAGCAGCTTGGTGGCCAGATCGAGCTCCTATAATTCACCCCTCCACTTT. Translation gives CASSLVARSSSYNSPLHF.

J is TRBJ1-1 and V is TRBV4-1; 7 bases map to TRBD1. This CDR3 spans 12 amino acids. Germline CDR1 MGHRA, CDR2 YSYEKL. V lost 2 bases, J lost 8 bases, and 2 bases stayed unmatched. The CDR3 nucleotides are TGCGCCAGCAGCCAACCGACAGGGGAAGCTTTCTTT. Protein product: CASSQPTGEAFF.

The chain employs TRBV19 and TRBJ1-1, with TRBD1 as a possible D gene (6 bases). Germline CDR1 is LNHDA and CDR2 is SQIVND (reference sequence). The CDR3 spans 13 residues. Trimming took off 10 bases at V and 1 base at J, with 13 bases between the two ends. The CDR3 is CATSDRKNTEAFF. Written as DNA, the CDR3 is TGTGCCACCTCGGACAGAAAGAACACTGAAGCTTTCTTT.

The V gene is TRBV9, the J gene TRBJ1-4; D gene unclear. Germline CDR1 reads SGDLS; CDR2 reads YYNGEE. This CDR3 is built from 14 residues. Trimming took 0 bases from V and 0 from J, leaving 3 bases between them. CDR3 sequence (DNA): TGTGCCAGCAGCGTAGGGGCAACTAATGAAAAACTGTTTTTT. Its protein is CASSVGATNEKLFF.

DNA for the CDR3: TGTGCCAGCCAGAATCCAAGGTGGTACAATGAGCAGTTCTTC. It translates to CASQNPRWYNEQFF. The chain has TRBV28 and TRBJ2-1; D call uncertain. The CDR3 runs 14 residues. Deletions cut 8 bases from V and 4 bases from J, with 15 bases between. Per the germline V gene, CDR1 is MDHEN and CDR2 is SYDVKM. Supplemented by reference TRBV28 and TRBJ2-1, the full variable domain reads DVKVTQSSRYLVKRTGEKVFLECVQDMDHENMFWYRQDPGLGLRLIYFSYDVKMKEKGDIPEGYSVSREKKERFSLILESASTNQTSMYLCASQNPRWYNEQFFGPGTRLTVL.

Remarks on this clone: Because it lacks the conserved phenylalanine or tryptophan at the end, this CDR3 is likely a read error. CDR3 in DNA: TGTGCCAGCAGCCCGACTCCTACGAGGGACTATGGCTACACCCTC. This translates into CASSPTPTRDYGYTL. The chain couples TRBV3-1 (or the pseudogene TRBV3-2) to TRBJ1-2; no clear D. Germline V gives CDR1 LGHDT, CDR2 YNNKEL (reference sequence). V lost 4 bases to trimming and J lost 3 bases, with 15 bases between them. The CDR3 is 15 residues long.

The chain has TRBV4-1 and TRBJ2-1, with 7 positions matching TRBD1. Losses at the gene ends were 2 bases for V and 8 bases for J; bases not matched to a gene: 12. The CDR3 totals 16 residues. The germline gives CDR1 MGHRA, CDR2 YSYEKL. The CDR3 reads CASSQHYRGQHYEQFF. The CDR3, as DNA: TGCGCCAGCAGCCAACACTACAGGGGACAGCACTATGAGCAGTTCTTC.

The chain carries TRBV6-5 and TRBJ2-7; TRBD1 might be the D (6 bases). This CDR3 is built from 14 residues. Germline CDR1 is MNHEY and CDR2 is SVGAGI. Trimming pared 6 bases from V and 2 bases from J, leaving 14 bases between. CDR3 coding DNA: TGTGCCAGCAGGAATAAGGACAGAACCTACGAGCAGTACTTC. This codes for CASRNKDRTYEQYF.

This clone occurred once. This chain connects TRBV5-4 to TRBJ2-7; D gene uncertain. V was clipped by 4 bases and J by 3 bases, with 17 bases between them. CDR3 length: 15 residues. CDR1 is SGHNT and CDR2 is YYREEE in the germline V gene (reference sequence). CDR3 in amino acids: CASSDGWQRIYEQYF. CDR3 DNA: TGTGCCAGCAGCGACGGATGGCAGAGAATCTACGAGCAGTACTTC.

This clone was seen just once. The V and J genes are TRBV6-2 or TRBV6-3 and TRBJ2-5; possibly TRBD1 for D (5 bases). V was cut by 6 bases and J by 4 bases, with 33 bases left in between. Germline lookup yields CDR1 MNHEY and CDR2 SVGEGT. The CDR3 has 20 residues. CDR3 in amino acids: CASSPHGVMGLLDGRETQYF. DNA for the CDR3: TGTGCCAGCAGCCCCCACGGCGTCATGGGGCTTTTGGATGGGCGAGAGACCCAGTACTTC.

The gene calls are TRBV9 and TRBJ2-1, with D tentatively TRBD2 (5 bases). Trimming took off 2 bases at V and 9 bases at J, with 15 bases between the two ends. The germline CDR1 and CDR2 sequences are SGDLS and YYNGEE. The CDR3 contains 14 residues. CDR3 sequence: CASSVWAPEGEQFF. The CDR3 DNA follows: TGTGCCAGCAGCGTCTGGGCTCCCGAGGGTGAGCAGTTCTTC.

This clone showed up just a few times. V is TRBV15 and J is TRBJ2-1, with unresolved D. Trimming removed 1 base at V and 9 bases at J, with 7 bases between. The length of the CDR3 is 12 residues. The V gene's germline CDR1 is LNHNV and CDR2 YYDKDF (reference sequence). The CDR3 loop is CATSRAVSEQFF. In nucleotides, the CDR3 is TGTGCCACCAGCAGAGCGGTAAGTGAGCAGTTCTTC.

The V and J genes are TRBV5-1 and TRBJ1-4, with 10 bases that match TRBD1. Germline V gene lookup returns CDR1 SGHRS and CDR2 YFSETQ. The CDR3 is made up of 14 amino acids. V was clipped by 4 bases and J by 5 bases; unmatched bases: 2. CDR3 nucleotide sequence: TGCGCCAGCAGCCAGGGACAGGGGAATGAAAAACTGTTTTTT. The encoded protein is CASSQGQGNEKLFF.

V usage is TRBV19 and J usage is TRBJ1-5, with a possible D match to TRBD1 (5 bases). There are 16 residues in the CDR3. CDR1 and CDR2 from the germline V gene are LNHDA and SQIVND (reference sequence). Trimming took off 6 bases at V and 0 bases at J, with 15 bases between the two ends. The CDR3 region is CASRRAGQYSNQPQHF. CDR3 nucleotide sequence: TGTGCCAGTAGGAGGGCAGGGCAATATAGCAATCAGCCCCAGCATTTT. Variable domain in full (rest from reference TRBV19 and TRBJ1-5): DGGITQSPKYLFRKEGQNVTLSCEQNLNHDAMYWYRQDPGQGLRLIYYSQIVNDFQKGDIAEGYSVSREKKESFPLTVTSAQKNPTAFYLCASRRAGQYSNQPQHFGDGTRLSIL.

J is TRBJ2-7 and V is TRBV7-8; tentatively, D is TRBD2 (6 bases). CDR3 length equals 13 residues. CDR1 SGHVS and CDR2 FQNEAQ come from the germline V gene. The V and J ends lost 4 bases and 4 bases respectively, with 11 bases between them. This chain's CDR3 is CASSSTAGYEQYF. CDR3 sequence (DNA): TGTGCCAGCAGCTCGACGGCGGGGTACGAGCAGTACTTC.